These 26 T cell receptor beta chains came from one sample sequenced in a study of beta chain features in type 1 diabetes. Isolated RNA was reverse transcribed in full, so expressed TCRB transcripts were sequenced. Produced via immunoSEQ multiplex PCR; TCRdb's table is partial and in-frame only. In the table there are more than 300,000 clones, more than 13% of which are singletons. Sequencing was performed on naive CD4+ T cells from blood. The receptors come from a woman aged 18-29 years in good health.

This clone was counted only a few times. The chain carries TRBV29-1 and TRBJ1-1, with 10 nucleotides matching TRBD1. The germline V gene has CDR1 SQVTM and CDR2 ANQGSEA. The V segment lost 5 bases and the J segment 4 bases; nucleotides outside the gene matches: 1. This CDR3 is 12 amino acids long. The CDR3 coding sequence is TGCAGCGTTAGACAGGGGGCCACTGAAGCTTTCTTT. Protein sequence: CSVRQGATEAFF.

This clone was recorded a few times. Here the CDR3 DNA reads TGTGCCAGCAGCTTGTTCCCGGCGGGGGAGACCCAGTACTTC. Residues: CASSLFPAGETQYF. The chain combines TRBV5-5 with TRBJ2-5, with a possible D match to TRBD2 (6 bases). The CDR3 is made up of 14 amino acids. V dropped 1 base and J dropped 5 bases, with 12 bases sitting between them. Germline V gene sequence: CDR1 SGHKS, CDR2 YYEKEE (reference sequence). Full variable domain (missing parts from reference TRBV5-5 and TRBJ2-5): DAGVTQSPTHLIKTRGQQVTLRCSPISGHKSVSWYQQVLGQGPQFIFQYYEKEERGRGNFPDRFSARQFPNYSSELNVNALLLGDSALYLCASSLFPAGETQYFGPGTRLLVL.

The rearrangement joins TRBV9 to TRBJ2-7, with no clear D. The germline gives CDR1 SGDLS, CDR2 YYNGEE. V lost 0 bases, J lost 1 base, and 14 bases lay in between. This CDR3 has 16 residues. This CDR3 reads CASSVGFTVPSYEQYF. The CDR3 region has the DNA TGTGCCAGCAGCGTAGGGTTCACAGTACCTTCCTACGAGCAGTACTTC.

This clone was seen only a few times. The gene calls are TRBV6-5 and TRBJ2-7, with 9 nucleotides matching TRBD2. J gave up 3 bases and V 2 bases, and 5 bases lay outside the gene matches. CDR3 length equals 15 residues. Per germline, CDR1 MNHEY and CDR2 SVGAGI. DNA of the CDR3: TGTGCCAGCAGTTACCGAGATAGCGGGAGCTACGAGCAGTACTTC. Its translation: CASSYRDSGSYEQYF.

CDR3 loop: CASLNLADYGYTF. In nucleotides, the CDR3 is TGTGCCAGTCTAAACCTGGCGGACTATGGCTACACCTTC. V gene TRBV19 combines with J gene TRBJ1-2, with D hard to call. In germline, CDR1 is LNHDA, CDR2 SQIVND (reference sequence). This CDR3 contains 13 residues. The ends were cut back, 8 bases at V and 3 bases at J, with 13 bases in the middle. The full variable domain, completed using reference TRBV19 and TRBJ1-2, is DGGITQSPKYLFRKEGQNVTLSCEQNLNHDAMYWYRQDPGQGLRLIYYSQIVNDFQKGDIAEGYSVSREKKESFPLTVTSAQKNPTAFYLCASLNLADYGYTFGSGTRLTVV.

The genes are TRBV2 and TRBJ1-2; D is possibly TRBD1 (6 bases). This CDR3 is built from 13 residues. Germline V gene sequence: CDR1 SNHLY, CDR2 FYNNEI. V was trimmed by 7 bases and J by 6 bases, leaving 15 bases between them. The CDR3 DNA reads TGTGCCAGCACCGGGTCGGGGGGCGATGGCTACACCTTC. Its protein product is CASTGSGGDGYTF.

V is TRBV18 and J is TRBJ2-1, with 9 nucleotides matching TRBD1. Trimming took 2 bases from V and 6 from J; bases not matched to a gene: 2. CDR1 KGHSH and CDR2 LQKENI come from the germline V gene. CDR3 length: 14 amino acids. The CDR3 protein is CASSPRDRANEQFF. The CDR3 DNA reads TGTGCCAGCTCACCAAGGGACAGGGCCAATGAGCAGTTCTTC.

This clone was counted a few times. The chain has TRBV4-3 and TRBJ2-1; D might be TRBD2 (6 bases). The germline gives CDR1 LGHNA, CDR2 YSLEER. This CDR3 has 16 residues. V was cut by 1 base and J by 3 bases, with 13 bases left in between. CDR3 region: CASSQVGGKNYNEQFF. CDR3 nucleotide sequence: TGCGCCAGCAGCCAAGTAGGCGGGAAAAACTACAATGAGCAGTTCTTC.

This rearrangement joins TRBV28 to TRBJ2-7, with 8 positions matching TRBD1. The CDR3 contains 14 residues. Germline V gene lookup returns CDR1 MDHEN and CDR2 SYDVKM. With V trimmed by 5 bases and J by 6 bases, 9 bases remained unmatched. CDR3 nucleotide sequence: TGTGCCAGCAGTCCTGGACAGGGAGCCACCGAGCAGTACTTC. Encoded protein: CASSPGQGATEQYF.

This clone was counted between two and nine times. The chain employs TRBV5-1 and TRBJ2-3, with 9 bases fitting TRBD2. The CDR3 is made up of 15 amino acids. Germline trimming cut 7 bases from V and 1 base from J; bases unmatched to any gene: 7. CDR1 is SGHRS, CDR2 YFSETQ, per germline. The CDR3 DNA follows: TGCGCCAGCGGGATATTAGCGGGAGGCACAGATACGCAGTATTTT. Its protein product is CASGILAGGTDTQYF.

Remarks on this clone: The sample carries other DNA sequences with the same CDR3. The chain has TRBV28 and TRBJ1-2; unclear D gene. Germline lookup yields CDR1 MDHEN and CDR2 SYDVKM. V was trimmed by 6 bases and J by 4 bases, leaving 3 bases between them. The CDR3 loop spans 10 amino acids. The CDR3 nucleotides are TGTGCCAGCAGCCGCTATGGCTACACCTTC. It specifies CASSRYGYTF.

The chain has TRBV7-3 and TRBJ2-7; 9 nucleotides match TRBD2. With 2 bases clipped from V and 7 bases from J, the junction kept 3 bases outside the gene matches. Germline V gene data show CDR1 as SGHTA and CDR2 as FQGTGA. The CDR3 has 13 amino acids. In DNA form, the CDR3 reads TGTGCCAGCAGCTTACTGAGCGGGAGGGAGCAGTACTTC. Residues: CASSLLSGREQYF.

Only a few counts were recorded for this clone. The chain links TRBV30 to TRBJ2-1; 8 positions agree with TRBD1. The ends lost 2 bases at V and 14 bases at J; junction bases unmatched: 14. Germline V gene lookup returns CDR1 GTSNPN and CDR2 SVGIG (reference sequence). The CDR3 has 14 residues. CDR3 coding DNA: TGTGCCTGGAGTATGGTGCTCCGGGAGACAGGGGAGTTCTTC. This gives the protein CAWSMVLRETGEFF. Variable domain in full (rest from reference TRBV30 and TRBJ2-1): SQTIHQWPATLVQPVGSPLSLECTVEGTSNPNLYWYRQAAGRGLQLLFYSVGIGQISSEVPQNLSASRPQDRQFILSSKKLLLSDSGFYLCAWSMVLRETGEFFGPGTRLTVL.

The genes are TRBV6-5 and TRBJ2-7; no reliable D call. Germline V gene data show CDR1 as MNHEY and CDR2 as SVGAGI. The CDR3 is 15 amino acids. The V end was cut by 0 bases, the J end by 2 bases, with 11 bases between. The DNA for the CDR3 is TGTGCCAGCAGTTACTCGGGTGCAGGTACCTACGAGCAGTACTTC. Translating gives CASSYSGAGTYEQYF.

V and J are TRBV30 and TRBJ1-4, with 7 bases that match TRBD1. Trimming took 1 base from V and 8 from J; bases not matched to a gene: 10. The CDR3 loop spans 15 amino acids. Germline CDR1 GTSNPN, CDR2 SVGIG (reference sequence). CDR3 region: CAWSASTGPGEKLFF. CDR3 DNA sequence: TGTGCCTGGAGTGCCTCGACAGGGCCTGGAGAAAAACTGTTTTTT.

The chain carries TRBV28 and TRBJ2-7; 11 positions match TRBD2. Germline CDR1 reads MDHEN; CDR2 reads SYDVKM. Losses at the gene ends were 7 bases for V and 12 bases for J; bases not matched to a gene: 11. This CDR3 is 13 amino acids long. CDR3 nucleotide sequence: TGTGCCAGCAACTCGGGACTAGCGGAAATGATGTACTTC. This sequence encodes CASNSGLAEMMYF.

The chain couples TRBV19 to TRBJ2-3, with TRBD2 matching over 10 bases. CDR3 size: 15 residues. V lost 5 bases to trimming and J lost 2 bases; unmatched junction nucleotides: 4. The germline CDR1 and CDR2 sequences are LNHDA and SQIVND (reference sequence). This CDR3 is CASSPGTSATDTQYF. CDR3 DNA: TGTGCCAGTAGTCCGGGGACTAGCGCCACAGATACGCAGTATTTT.

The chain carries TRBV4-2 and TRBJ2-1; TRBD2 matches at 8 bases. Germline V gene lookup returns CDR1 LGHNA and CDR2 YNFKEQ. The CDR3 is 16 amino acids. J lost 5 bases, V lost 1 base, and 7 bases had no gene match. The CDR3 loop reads CASSQVGLAGDNEQFF. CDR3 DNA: TGTGCCAGCAGCCAAGTAGGGCTAGCGGGCGACAATGAGCAGTTCTTC.

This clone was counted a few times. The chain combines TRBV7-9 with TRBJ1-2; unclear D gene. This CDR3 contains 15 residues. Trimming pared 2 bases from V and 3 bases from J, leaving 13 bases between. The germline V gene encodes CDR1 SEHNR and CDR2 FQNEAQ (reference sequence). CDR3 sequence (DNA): TGTGCCAGCAGCTTACATCGCGGGGAGGACTATGGCTACACCTTC. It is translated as CASSLHRGEDYGYTF.

DNA for the CDR3: TGTGCCAGCATCGGGTCTGCAGAATACGAGCAGTACTTC. Amino acids: CASIGSAEYEQYF. The J gene is TRBJ2-7, the V gene TRBV28; D gene uncertain. The CDR3 is made up of 13 amino acids. Looked up from germline, CDR1 is MDHEN and CDR2 is SYDVKM. V lost 7 bases and J 4 bases, leaving 14 bases between the germline ends.

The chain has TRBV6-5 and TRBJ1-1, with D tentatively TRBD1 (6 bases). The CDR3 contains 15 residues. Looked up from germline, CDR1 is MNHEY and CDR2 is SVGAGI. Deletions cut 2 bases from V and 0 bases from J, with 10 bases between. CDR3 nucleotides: TGTGCCAGCAGTTACGGAGACAGGATGAACACTGAAGCTTTCTTT. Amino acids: CASSYGDRMNTEAFF.

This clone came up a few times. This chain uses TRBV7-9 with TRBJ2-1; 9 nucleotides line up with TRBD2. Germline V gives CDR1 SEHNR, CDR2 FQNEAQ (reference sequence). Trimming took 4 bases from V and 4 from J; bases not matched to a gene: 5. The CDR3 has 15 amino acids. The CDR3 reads CASSSGLADYNEQFF. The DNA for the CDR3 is TGTGCCAGCAGCTCGGGACTAGCAGATTACAATGAGCAGTTCTTC. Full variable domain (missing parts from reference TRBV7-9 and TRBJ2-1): DTGVSQNPRHKITKRGQNVTFRCDPISEHNRLYWYRQTLGQGPEFLTYFQNEAQLEKSRLLSDRFSAERPKGSFSTLEIQRTEQGDSAMYLCASSSGLADYNEQFFGPGTRLTVL.

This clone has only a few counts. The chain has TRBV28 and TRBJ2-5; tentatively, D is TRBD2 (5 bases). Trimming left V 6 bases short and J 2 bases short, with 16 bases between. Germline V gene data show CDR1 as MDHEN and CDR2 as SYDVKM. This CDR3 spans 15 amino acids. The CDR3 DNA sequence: TGTGCCAGCAGGCTGGGCCTCTGGGAGCAAGAGACCCAGTACTTC. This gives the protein CASRLGLWEQETQYF.

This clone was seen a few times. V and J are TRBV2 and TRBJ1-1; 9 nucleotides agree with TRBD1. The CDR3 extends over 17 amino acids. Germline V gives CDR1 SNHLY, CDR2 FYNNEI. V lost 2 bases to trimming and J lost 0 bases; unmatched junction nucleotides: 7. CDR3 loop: CASSENDRGTMNTEAFF. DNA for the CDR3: TGTGCCAGCAGTGAAAATGACAGGGGGACCATGAACACTGAAGCTTTCTTT.

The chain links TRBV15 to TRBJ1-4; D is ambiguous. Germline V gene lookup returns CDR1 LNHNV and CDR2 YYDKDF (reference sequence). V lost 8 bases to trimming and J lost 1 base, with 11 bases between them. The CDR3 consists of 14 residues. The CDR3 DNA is TGTGCCACCGGATGGGGAGTAACTAATGAAAAACTGTTTTTT. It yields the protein CATGWGVTNEKLFF.

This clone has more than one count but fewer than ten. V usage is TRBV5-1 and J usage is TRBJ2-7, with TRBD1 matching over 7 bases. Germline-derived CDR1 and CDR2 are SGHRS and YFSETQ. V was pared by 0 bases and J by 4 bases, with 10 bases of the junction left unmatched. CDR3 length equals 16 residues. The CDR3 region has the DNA TGCGCCAGCAGCTTGGGGGCCGGGACAGACATTTACGAGCAGTACTTC. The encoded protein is CASSLGAGTDIYEQYF.